Listed here are 22 T cell receptor beta chains from one sample, sequenced in a study of blood T cell repertoires in COVID-19. Produced via immunoSEQ multiplex PCR; TCRdb's table is partial and in-frame only. The table records around 130,000 clones, about 82% of them present only once. The source material was peripheral blood. These receptors came from a man in his sixties with active or convalescent COVID-19.

The V and J genes are TRBV3-1 (or the pseudogene TRBV3-2) and TRBJ2-1, with 8 positions matching TRBD2. Germline V lookup: CDR1 LGHDT, CDR2 YNNKEL (reference sequence). This CDR3 has 16 residues. V was clipped by 2 bases and J by 2 bases; unmatched bases: 5. CDR3 sequence reads: CASSQSTSGPYNEQFF. As DNA, the CDR3 is TGTGCCAGCAGCCAAAGCACTAGCGGACCCTACAATGAGCAGTTCTTC.

This rearrangement joins TRBV10-3 to TRBJ1-2; D is uncertain. Germline V gene data show CDR1 as ENHRY and CDR2 as SYGVKD. CDR3 size: 13 residues. Trimming cost V 2 bases and J 3 bases, with 7 bases left between them. CDR3 in amino acids: CAISETGYYGYTF. DNA of the CDR3: TGTGCCATCAGTGAGACGGGATACTATGGCTACACCTTC.

The rearrangement joins TRBV5-4 to TRBJ1-1; tentative D call: TRBD1 (6 bases). V was pared by 4 bases and J by 3 bases, with 16 bases between. This CDR3 contains 15 residues. Germline V gene data show CDR1 as SGHNT and CDR2 as YYREEE (reference sequence). The CDR3 loop reads CASSPQTGRDTEAFF. The CDR3 DNA follows: TGTGCCAGCAGCCCGCAGACAGGAAGGGACACTGAAGCTTTCTTT.

The chain is built from TRBV6-6 and TRBJ2-4; a weak D match, TRBD2 (6 bases). Germline values: CDR1 MNHNY, CDR2 SVGAGI (reference sequence). Trimming removed 6 bases from V and 6 bases from J, with 12 bases in between. The CDR3 runs to 13 residues. The CDR3 is CASSQTSPNIQYF. In DNA form, the CDR3 reads TGTGCCAGCAGCCAAACTAGCCCAAACATTCAGTACTTC.

The chain combines TRBV4-2 with TRBJ1-1, with 8 bases lining up with TRBD1. Germline trimming cut 5 bases from V and 4 bases from J; bases unmatched to any gene: 9. This CDR3 has 15 residues. Germline V gives CDR1 LGHNA, CDR2 YNFKEQ. The CDR3 loop is CASSEGAGGRTEAFF. The CDR3 nucleotides are TGTGCCAGCAGCGAAGGGGCAGGGGGCCGCACTGAAGCTTTCTTT.

This clone was picked up a small number of times. The genes are TRBV10-3 and TRBJ1-6; 8 bases match TRBD1. The CDR3 has 17 amino acids. With 4 bases clipped from V and 1 base from J, the junction kept 6 bases outside the gene matches. Germline assignment: CDR1 ENHRY and CDR2 SYGVKD. The CDR3, as DNA: TGTGCCATCAGTGTCTCAGGGGGCAGTTCCTATAATTCACCCCTCCACTTT. Translation: CAISVSGGSSYNSPLHF.

This clone was found once. J is TRBJ1-2 and V is TRBV20-1; no clear D gene. Trimming pared 6 bases from V and 6 bases from J, leaving 11 bases between. The CDR3 covers 11 residues. Germline assignment: CDR1 DFQATT and CDR2 SNEGSKA (reference sequence). The CDR3 loop is CSAIEEDGYTF. The CDR3 DNA reads as TGCAGTGCCATCGAGGAGGATGGCTACACCTTC.

The V call is TRBV5-1, the J call TRBJ2-1, with a tentative D call TRBD2 (6 bases). Germline values: CDR1 SGHRS, CDR2 YFSETQ. Between the trimmed V and J ends, which lost 5 bases and 14 bases, there was a span of 20 bases. The CDR3 has 13 residues. Here the CDR3 DNA reads TGCGCCAGCAGTCCTGGGGGAACTAGCACGAAGTTCTTC. Protein sequence: CASSPGGTSTKFF.

CDR3 in DNA: TGTGCCAGCAGTTACCGGGGAGGGAGCAATCAGCCCCAGCATTTT. Its translation: CASSYRGGSNQPQHF. The rearrangement links TRBV6-2 or TRBV6-3 to TRBJ1-5, with unresolved D. Trimming took off 2 bases at V and 1 base at J, with 9 bases between the two ends. Looked up from germline, CDR1 is MNHEY and CDR2 is SVGEGT. The CDR3 runs 15 residues.

The chain combines TRBV6-5 with TRBJ1-5, with D perhaps TRBD1 (6 bases). Germline lookup yields CDR1 MNHEY and CDR2 SVGAGI. Trimming removed 6 bases from V and 7 bases from J, with 13 bases in between. This CDR3 region has 13 residues. This chain's CDR3 is CASSTTGSQPQHF. The CDR3 DNA follows: TGTGCCAGCAGCACGACAGGTTCCCAGCCCCAGCATTTT.

The chain couples TRBV12-3 or TRBV12-4 to TRBJ2-7, with D uncertain. Trimming removed 3 bases at V and 4 bases at J, with 10 bases between. CDR3 length: 13 amino acids. CDR3 nucleotides: TGTGCCAGCAGTTTCGGAGTAGAATACGAGCAGTACTTC. Its protein is CASSFGVEYEQYF.

The V call is TRBV6-2 or TRBV6-3, the J call TRBJ1-5; 7 bases map to TRBD1. Germline V CDR1 and CDR2: MNHEY, SVGEGT. This CDR3 contains 15 residues. After removal of 6 bases from V and 7 bases from J, the junction contained 12 bases not matched to a gene. This CDR3 reads CASSQGQTARQPQHF. The CDR3 nucleotides read TGTGCCAGCAGCCAGGGACAGACCGCCCGGCAGCCCCAGCATTTT.

In DNA, the CDR3 is TGTGCCAGCAGCCTCCCGGCCGGAGGCAGGCCCCAGCATTTT. Translation gives CASSLPAGGRPQHF. V is TRBV7-2 and J is TRBJ1-5; no firm D call. The CDR3 consists of 14 residues. V was cut by 5 bases and J by 9 bases, with 17 bases left in between. Per the germline V gene, CDR1 is SGHTA and CDR2 is FQGNSA. Drawing the rest from reference TRBV7-2 and TRBJ1-5, the complete variable domain is GAGVSQSPSNKVTEKGKDVELRCDPISGHTALYWYRQSLGQGLEFLIYFQGNSAPDKSGLPSDRFSAERTGGSVSTLTIQRTQQEDSAVYLCASSLPAGGRPQHFGDGTRLSIL.

The V and J genes are TRBV7-2 and TRBJ2-3, with D possibly being TRBD2 (6 bases). Between the trimmed V and J ends, which lost 5 bases and 0 bases, there was a span of 18 bases. The CDR3 length is 17 residues. Germline V lookup: CDR1 SGHTA, CDR2 FQGNSA. The CDR3 sequence: CASSPEQDYVSTDTQYF. CDR3 DNA sequence: TGTGCCAGCAGCCCCGAACAGGACTACGTAAGCACAGATACGCAGTATTTT.

The rearrangement links TRBV2 to TRBJ2-7; TRBD1 agrees at 9 bases. The V and J ends lost 4 bases and 12 bases, in that order; junction bases with no gene match: 10. The germline V gene has CDR1 SNHLY and CDR2 FYNNEI. This CDR3 has 13 amino acids. In nucleotides, the CDR3 is TGTGCCAGCAGTGGGTCGGGACAGGGTTTACCGTACTTC. Its translation is CASSGSGQGLPYF.

The V and J genes are TRBV5-1 and TRBJ1-2; 8 bases align to TRBD1. The CDR3 has 15 residues. The ends lost 6 bases at V and 0 bases at J; junction bases unmatched: 7. Germline V gene sequence: CDR1 SGHRS, CDR2 YFSETQ. The CDR3 bases are TGCGCCAGCACCCTGGGACAGGACACTAACTATGGCTACACCTTC. Translated, it gives CASTLGQDTNYGYTF. Filled out from reference TRBV5-1 and TRBJ1-2, the complete variable domain reads KAGVTQTPRYLIKTRGQQVTLSCSPISGHRSVSWYQQTPGQGLQFLFEYFSETQRNKGNFPGRFSGRQFSNSRSEMNVSTLELGDSALYLCASTLGQDTNYGYTFGSGTRLTVV.

The CDR3 is CASRHVLWVLGRGRQGFNEQFF. In DNA form, the CDR3 reads TGTGCCAGCAGGCATGTTTTATGGGTCTTGGGGAGGGGGAGGCAGGGGTTCAATGAGCAGTTCTTC. The genes are TRBV3-1 (or the pseudogene TRBV3-2) and TRBJ2-1; tentative D call: TRBD2 (7 bases). Germline CDR1 and CDR2: LGHDT and YNNKEL (reference sequence). CDR3 size: 22 residues. The V end lost 6 bases, the J end lost 6 bases, and 39 bases lay between the germline ends.

V and J are TRBV5-5 and TRBJ2-7; possible D gene TRBD1, 5 bases. With 0 bases removed from V and 2 bases from J, the gap between germline ends came to 18 bases. CDR1 SGHKS and CDR2 YYEKEE come from the germline V gene (reference sequence). CDR3 size: 17 residues. Written as DNA, the CDR3 is TGTGCCAGCAGCTTGGTAACCGCGATGGCAGGGACCTACGAGCAGTACTTC. It encodes CASSLVTAMAGTYEQYF.

This chain connects TRBV18 to TRBJ2-2; D unresolved. Germline V gives CDR1 KGHSH, CDR2 LQKENI. V gave up 1 base and J gave up 1 base, with 4 bases separating them. This CDR3 spans 14 amino acids. For the CDR3, the DNA is TGTGCCAGCTCACCACGGAGGAACACCGGGGAGCTGTTTTTT. Amino acid sequence: CASSPRRNTGELFF.

The CDR3 sequence is CASSVDLSSSYNEQFF. The CDR3 nucleotides are TGTGCCAGCAGCGTAGATCTGTCTAGCTCCTACAATGAGCAGTTCTTC. This sequence joins TRBV9 and TRBJ2-1; the D is unclear. Germline V gives CDR1 SGDLS, CDR2 YYNGEE. The V end was cut by 0 bases, the J end by 0 bases, with 10 bases between. This CDR3 has 16 residues.

This clone occurred a few times. The V gene is TRBV4-3, the J gene TRBJ2-4; D remains unclear. V was trimmed by 2 bases and J by 6 bases, leaving 8 bases between them. CDR1 is LGHNA and CDR2 is YSLEER in the germline V gene. This CDR3 has 13 amino acids. CDR3 residues: CASSQRLRNIQYF. As DNA, the CDR3 is TGCGCCAGCAGCCAACGTCTGAGAAACATTCAGTACTTC.

This clone was counted between two and nine times. The V and J genes are TRBV28 and TRBJ1-2, with 8 positions matching TRBD1. The J segment lost 6 bases and the V segment lost 6 bases, leaving 9 bases of the junction unmatched. Germline-derived CDR1 and CDR2 are MDHEN and SYDVKM. The CDR3 runs to 14 residues. The CDR3 region has the DNA TGTGCCAGCAGAGCACAGGACAGGGCAGATGGCTACACCTTC. Translation gives CASRAQDRADGYTF.